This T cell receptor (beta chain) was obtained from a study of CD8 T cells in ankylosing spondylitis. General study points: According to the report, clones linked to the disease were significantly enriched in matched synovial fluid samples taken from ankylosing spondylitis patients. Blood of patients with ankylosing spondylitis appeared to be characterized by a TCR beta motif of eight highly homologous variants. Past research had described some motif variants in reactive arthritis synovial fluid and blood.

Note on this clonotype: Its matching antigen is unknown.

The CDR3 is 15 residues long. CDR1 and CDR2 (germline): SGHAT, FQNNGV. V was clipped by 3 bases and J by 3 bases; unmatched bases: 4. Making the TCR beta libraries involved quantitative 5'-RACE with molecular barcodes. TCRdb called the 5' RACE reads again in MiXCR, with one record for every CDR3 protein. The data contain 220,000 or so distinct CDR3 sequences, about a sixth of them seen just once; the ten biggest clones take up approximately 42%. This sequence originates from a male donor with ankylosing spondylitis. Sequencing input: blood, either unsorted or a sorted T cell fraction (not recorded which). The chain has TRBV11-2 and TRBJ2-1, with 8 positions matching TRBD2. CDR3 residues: CASSLAGTSYNEQFF. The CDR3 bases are TGTGCCAGCAGCTTGGCCGGGACTAGCTACAATGAGCAGTTCTTC.